The 8 T cell receptor beta chains presented below share a single source sample, sequenced in a study of T-cell reconstitution after alpha-beta-depleted transplantation in children. A library of TCRbeta sequences, prepared with unique molecular identifiers, was generated. TCRdb re-called the PCR reads through MiXCR, storing one row per CDR3 protein. The table has about 500,000 distinct CDR3 sequences, 30% to 35% seen once. Here the sequenced sample was PBMCs from the stem cell graft donor, taken from the stem cell graft. These receptors came from a human donor who donated a stem cell graft to a child with aplastic anemia.

Only a few counts were recorded for this clonotype. The chain recombines TRBV24-1 with TRBJ1-5; no firm D call. The CDR3 consists of 14 residues. The germline V gene has CDR1 KGHDR and CDR2 SFDVKD. With 3 bases removed from V and 6 bases from J, the gap between germline ends came to 11 bases. In DNA, the CDR3 is TGTGCCACCAGTGATCATGCCCCCGGTCAGCCCCAGCATTTT. It is translated as CATSDHAPGQPQHF.

The chain uses TRBV29-1 and TRBJ2-7; D tentatively reads TRBD1 or TRBD2 (5 bases each). V was cut by 7 bases and J by 5 bases, with 15 bases left in between. The V gene's germline CDR1 is SQVTM and CDR2 ANQGSEA. The CDR3 is made up of 12 amino acids. The DNA for the CDR3 is TGCAGCGCCGAGGGCAGGGCCCACGAGCAGTACTTC. This codes for CSAEGRAHEQYF.

This clonotype came up a few times. V and J are TRBV18 and TRBJ1-1; D is possibly TRBD1 (6 bases). The CDR3 spans 14 residues. Per germline, CDR1 KGHSH and CDR2 LQKENI. Trimming took off 4 bases at V and 4 bases at J, with 13 bases between the two ends. The CDR3 nucleotides read TGTGCCAGCTCACTCCAGGAAGGGGGCACTGAAGCTTTCTTT. Encoded protein: CASSLQEGGTEAFF.

Only one count was recorded for this clonotype. The V gene is TRBV12-3 or TRBV12-4, the J gene TRBJ1-1; TRBD1 is a possible D gene (5 bases). This CDR3 contains 18 residues. V shed 5 bases and J shed 1 base, with 23 bases lying between them. CDR3 DNA sequence: TGTGCCAGCAGTCGGCAGGGCGCTGGAGTAAACTCGAACACTGAAGCTTTCTTT. This translates into CASSRQGAGVNSNTEAFF.

CDR3 DNA: TGCGCCAGCAGCCGGCGGCGGGACAGTATAATGAACACTGAAGCTTTCTTT. Its translation is CASSRRRDSIMNTEAFF. V is TRBV5-1 and J is TRBJ1-1; 7 bases align to TRBD1. The CDR3 has 17 amino acids. Germline CDR1 and CDR2: SGHRS and YFSETQ. V lost 4 bases and J lost 0; bases outside the gene matches: 12.

The chain recombines TRBV20-1 with TRBJ1-1, with D hard to call. Trimming cost V 5 bases and J 0 bases, with 10 bases left between them. The length of the CDR3 is 13 residues. Per the germline V gene, CDR1 is DFQATT and CDR2 is SNEGSKA (reference sequence). DNA of the CDR3: TGCAGTGCTGACGGAAACATGAACACTGAAGCTTTCTTT. It specifies CSADGNMNTEAFF.

The chain combines TRBV18 with TRBJ2-1; D possibly corresponds to TRBD1 (6 bases). Germline CDR1 is KGHSH and CDR2 is LQKENI. V dropped 5 bases and J dropped 3 bases, with 8 bases sitting between them. The CDR3 is 13 residues long. In DNA form, the CDR3 reads TGTGCCAGCTCAAACAGGGACTACAATGAGCAGTTCTTC. Translation: CASSNRDYNEQFF.

This chain connects TRBV7-2 to TRBJ1-1; 7 nucleotides match TRBD1. CDR3 size: 16 residues. Germline V gene sequence: CDR1 SGHTA, CDR2 FQGNSA. V lost 5 bases, J lost 2 bases, and 11 bases stayed unmatched. The chain's CDR3 is CASSPQGGRQNTEAFF. In DNA form, the CDR3 reads TGTGCCAGCAGCCCTCAAGGGGGCAGACAAAACACTGAAGCTTTCTTT.